This TCR beta chain was identified in a study of Graves' ophthalmopathy and Graves' hyperthyroidism. This clonotype appeared many times. RNA served as the template for amplifying TCR beta CDR3 regions. The first-round RT-PCR employed HTBI primers together with the Qiagen OneStep RT-PCR kit. A multiplex PCR was then performed as the second round. TCRdb processed the multiplex PCR reads anew with MiXCR; each CDR3 protein has one entry. The table has 900,000 to 1,200,000 distinct CDR3 sequences, 35% to 40% seen once. V was pared by 4 bases and J by 1 base, with 11 bases between. Per germline, CDR1 MNHEY and CDR2 SMNVEV (reference sequence). CDR3 length: 15 residues.

V usage is TRBV27 and J usage is TRBJ1-5; tentative D call: TRBD1 (6 bases). The material sequenced was peripheral blood or thyroid tissue (not recorded which). The clonotype originates from an adult man with Graves' hyperthyroidism. CDR3 nucleotide sequence: TGTGCCAGCAGTTGGAAGGGGGTAAGCAATCAGCCCCAGCATTTT. Its translation is CASSWKGVSNQPQHF.